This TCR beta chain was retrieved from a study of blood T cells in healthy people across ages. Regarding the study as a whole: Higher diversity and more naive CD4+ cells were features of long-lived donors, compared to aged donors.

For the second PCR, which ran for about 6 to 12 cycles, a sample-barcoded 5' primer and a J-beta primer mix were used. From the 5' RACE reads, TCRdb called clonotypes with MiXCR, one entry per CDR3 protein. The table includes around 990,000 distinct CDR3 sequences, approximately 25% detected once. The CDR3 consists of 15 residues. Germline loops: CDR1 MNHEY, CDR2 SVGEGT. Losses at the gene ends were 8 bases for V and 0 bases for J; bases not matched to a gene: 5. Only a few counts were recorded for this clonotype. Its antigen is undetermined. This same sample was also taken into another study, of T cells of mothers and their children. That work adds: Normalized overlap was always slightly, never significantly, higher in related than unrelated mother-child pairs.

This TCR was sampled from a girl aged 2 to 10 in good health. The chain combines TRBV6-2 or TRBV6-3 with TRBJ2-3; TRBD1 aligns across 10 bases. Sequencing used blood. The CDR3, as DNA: TGTGCCAGCTCATCGGGACAGGGGAGCACAGATACGCAGTATTTT. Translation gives CASSSGQGSTDTQYF.